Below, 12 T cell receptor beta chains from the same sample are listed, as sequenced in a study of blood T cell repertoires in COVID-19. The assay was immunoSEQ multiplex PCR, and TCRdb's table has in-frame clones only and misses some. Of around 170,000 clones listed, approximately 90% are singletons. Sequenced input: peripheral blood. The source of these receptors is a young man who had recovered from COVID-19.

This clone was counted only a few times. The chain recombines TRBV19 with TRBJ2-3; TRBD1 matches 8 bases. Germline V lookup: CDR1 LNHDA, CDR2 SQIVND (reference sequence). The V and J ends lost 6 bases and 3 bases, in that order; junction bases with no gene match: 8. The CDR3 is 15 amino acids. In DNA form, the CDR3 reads TGTGCCAGTAGCCCCGCCAGGGGGCTAACAGATACGCAGTATTTT. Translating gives CASSPARGLTDTQYF.

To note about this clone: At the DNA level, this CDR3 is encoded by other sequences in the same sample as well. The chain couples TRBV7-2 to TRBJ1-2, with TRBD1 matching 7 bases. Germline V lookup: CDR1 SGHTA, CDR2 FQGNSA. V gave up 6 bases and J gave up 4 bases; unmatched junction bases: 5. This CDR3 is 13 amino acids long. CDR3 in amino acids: CASSPDRSYGYTF. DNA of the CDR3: TGTGCCAGCAGTCCGGACAGGAGCTATGGCTACACCTTC.

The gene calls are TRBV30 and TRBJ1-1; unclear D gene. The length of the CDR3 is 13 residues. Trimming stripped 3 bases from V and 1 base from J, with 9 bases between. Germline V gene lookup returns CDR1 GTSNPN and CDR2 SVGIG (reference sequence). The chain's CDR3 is CAWSEQTNTEAFF. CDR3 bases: TGTGCCTGGAGCGAACAAACGAACACTGAAGCTTTCTTT.

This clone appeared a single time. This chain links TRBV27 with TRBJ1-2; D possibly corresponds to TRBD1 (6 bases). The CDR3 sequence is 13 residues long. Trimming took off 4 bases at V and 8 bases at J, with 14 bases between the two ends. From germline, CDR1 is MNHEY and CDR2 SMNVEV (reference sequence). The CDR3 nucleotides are TGTGCCAGCAGTTACAGGTTCCAGGGGGGCTACACCTTC. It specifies CASSYRFQGGYTF.

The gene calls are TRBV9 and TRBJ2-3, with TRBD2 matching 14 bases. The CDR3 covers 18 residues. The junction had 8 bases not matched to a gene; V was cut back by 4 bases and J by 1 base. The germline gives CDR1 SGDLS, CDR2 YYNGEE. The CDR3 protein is CASSPAGLAGVGTDTQYF. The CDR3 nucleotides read TGTGCCAGCAGCCCCGCGGGACTAGCGGGAGTTGGCACAGATACGCAGTATTTT.

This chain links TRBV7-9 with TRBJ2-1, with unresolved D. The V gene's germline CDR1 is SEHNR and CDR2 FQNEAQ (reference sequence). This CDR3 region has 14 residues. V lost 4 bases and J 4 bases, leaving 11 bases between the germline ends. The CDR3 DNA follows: TGTGCCAGCAGCTCAGAGGTTGGTTACAATGAGCAGTTCTTC. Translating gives CASSSEVGYNEQFF.

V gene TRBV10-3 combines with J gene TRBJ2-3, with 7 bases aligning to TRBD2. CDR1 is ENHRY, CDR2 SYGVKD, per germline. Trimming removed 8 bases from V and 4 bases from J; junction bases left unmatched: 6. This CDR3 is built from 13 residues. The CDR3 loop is CAIGRAGADTQYF. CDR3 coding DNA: TGTGCCATCGGGAGGGCAGGAGCAGATACGCAGTATTTT.

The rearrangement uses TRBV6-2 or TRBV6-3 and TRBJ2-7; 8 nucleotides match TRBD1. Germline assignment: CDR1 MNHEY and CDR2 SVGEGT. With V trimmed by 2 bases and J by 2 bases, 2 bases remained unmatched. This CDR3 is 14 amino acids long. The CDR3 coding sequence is TGTGCCAGCAGTTACGACAGGGGCCCCTACGAGCAGTACTTC. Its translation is CASSYDRGPYEQYF.

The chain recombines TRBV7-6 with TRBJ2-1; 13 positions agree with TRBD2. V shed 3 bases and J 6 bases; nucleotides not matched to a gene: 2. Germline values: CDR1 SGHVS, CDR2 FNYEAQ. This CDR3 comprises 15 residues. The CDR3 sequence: CASSLGTSGINEQFF. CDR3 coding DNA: TGTGCCAGCAGCTTGGGGACTAGCGGGATCAATGAGCAGTTCTTC.

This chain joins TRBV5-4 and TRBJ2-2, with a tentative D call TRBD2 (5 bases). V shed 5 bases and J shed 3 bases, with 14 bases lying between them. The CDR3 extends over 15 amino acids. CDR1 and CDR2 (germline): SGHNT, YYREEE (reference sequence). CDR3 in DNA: TGTGCCAGCAGGCAACTAGGGCCCTACACCGGGGAGCTGTTTTTT. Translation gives CASRQLGPYTGELFF. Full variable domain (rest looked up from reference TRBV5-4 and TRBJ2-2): ETGVTQSPTHLIKTRGQQVTLRCSSQSGHNTVSWYQQALGQGPQFIFQYYREEENGRGNFPPRFSGLQFPNYSSELNVNALELDDSALYLCASRQLGPYTGELFFGEGSRLTVL.

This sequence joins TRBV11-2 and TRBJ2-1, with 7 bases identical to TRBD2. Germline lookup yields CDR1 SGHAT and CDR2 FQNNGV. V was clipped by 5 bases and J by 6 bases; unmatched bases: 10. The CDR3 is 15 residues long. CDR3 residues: CASSRRGSQRNEQFF. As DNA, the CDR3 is TGTGCCAGCAGCCGTCGCGGGAGCCAACGCAATGAGCAGTTCTTC. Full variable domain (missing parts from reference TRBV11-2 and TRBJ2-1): EAGVAQSPRYKIIEKRQSVAFWCNPISGHATLYWYQQILGQGPKLLIQFQNNGVVDDSQLPKDRFSAERLKGVDSTLKIQPAKLEDSAVYLCASSRRGSQRNEQFFGPGTRLTVL.

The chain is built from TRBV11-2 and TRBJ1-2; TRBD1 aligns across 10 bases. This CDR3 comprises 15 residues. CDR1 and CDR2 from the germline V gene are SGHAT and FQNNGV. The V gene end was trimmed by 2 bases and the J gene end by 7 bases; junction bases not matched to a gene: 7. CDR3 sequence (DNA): TGTGCCAGCAGCTTATTCAGACAGGGGGCGATTGGCTACACCTTC. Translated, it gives CASSLFRQGAIGYTF.